This T cell receptor beta chain was sequenced in a study of T-cell reconstitution after alpha-beta-depleted transplantation in children. V gave up 3 bases and J gave up 0 bases; unmatched junction bases: 6. Germline CDR1 LGHNT, CDR2 FRNRAP. The CDR3 is 17 residues long. This sample's TCRbeta library carried unique molecular identifier barcodes. TCRdb reprocessed the PCR reads via MiXCR and lists one record per CDR3 protein. The repertoire holds more than 500,000 distinct CDR3 sequences, with over 10% as singletons. The chain joins TRBV12-5 to TRBJ2-3, with 10 bases lining up with TRBD2. The TCR sequence derives from a female patient aged 2-10 years who had a stem cell transplant for aplastic anemia, so the T cells may come from the graft donor. The sequenced sample was PBMCs, mostly from graft donor cells, obtained 180 days after TCRalphabeta/CD19-depleted stem cell transplant. The CDR3 loop is CASGFALAGPSTDTQYF. The DNA of the CDR3 is TGTGCTAGTGGTTTTGCACTAGCGGGACCCAGCACAGATACGCAGTATTTT.